This entry lists 2 T cell receptor beta chains sequenced from one sample in a study of blood T cell repertoires in COVID-19 (TCRdb year 2020). To prepare the library, the immunoSEQ multiplex PCR assay was applied. TCRdb's version of the immuneACCESS table is confined to in-frame rearrangements and falls short of the full clone set. An unresolved V gene accounts for under half of the shortfall where checked; the remainder is of unknown origin. The sample table contains 95,000 to 150,000 clones; only one count was recorded for around nine tenths of them. 0.75% to 0.9% of the sample goes to the ten largest clones. Source material: peripheral blood. These receptors were obtained from a woman in her 50s with active or convalescent COVID-19.

The chain links TRBV24-1 to TRBJ1-4; the match to TRBD1 covers 8 bases. Per germline, CDR1 KGHDR and CDR2 SFDVKD. Trimming removed 6 bases from V and 0 bases from J; junction bases left unmatched: 8. The CDR3 length is 17 residues. The CDR3 here is CATSSDREESTNEKLFF. The DNA of the CDR3 is TGTGCCACCAGTTCGGACAGGGAAGAGTCAACTAATGAAAAACTGTTTTTT.

V is TRBV7-2 and J is TRBJ2-7, with 9 bases identical to TRBD1. The CDR3 length is 15 residues. The V gene end was trimmed by 5 bases and the J gene end by 4 bases; junction bases not matched to a gene: 9. Germline loops: CDR1 SGHTA, CDR2 FQGNSA. The CDR3 reads CASSPDRGASYEQYF. DNA for the CDR3: TGTGCCAGCAGCCCCGACAGGGGGGCTTCATACGAGCAGTACTTC.